A single sample is the source of the 3 T cell receptor beta chains below, sequenced in a study of T cell responses to AZD1222 COVID-19 vaccine. Libraries were prepared by immunoSEQ multiplex PCR; TCRdb keeps only in-frame clonotypes and omits some of them. Of just under 150,000 clones in the sample, roughly 87% are singletons; the top ten hold roughly 5.4%. Sequencing used peripheral blood, obtained 28 days after the second dose of the MenACWY control vaccine. Every receptor here comes from an adult who received the MenACWY meningococcal vaccine as a control.

This chain links TRBV9 with TRBJ2-2; 12 bases line up with TRBD2. V shed 0 bases, J shed 5 bases, and the junction held 5 bases outside the gene matches. In germline, CDR1 is SGDLS, CDR2 YYNGEE. The CDR3 consists of 17 residues. The CDR3 is CASSVGLAGVKTGELFF. Written as DNA, the CDR3 is TGTGCCAGCAGCGTAGGACTAGCGGGAGTAAAAACCGGGGAGCTGTTTTTT.

The CDR3 loop is CASSLRDTATEAFF. Here the CDR3 DNA reads TGTGCCAGCAGCTTGCGGGACACGGCCACTGAAGCTTTCTTT. The V and J genes are TRBV5-4 and TRBJ1-1; D might be TRBD1 (6 bases). From germline, CDR1 is SGHNT and CDR2 YYREEE (reference sequence). V was trimmed by 1 base and J by 4 bases, leaving 11 bases between them. The CDR3 has 14 amino acids.

On this clone: Other DNA sequences within the sample encode an identical CDR3. The genes are TRBV4-1 and TRBJ1-1, with no clear D. The V gene's germline CDR1 is MGHRA and CDR2 YSYEKL. Trimming took off 0 bases at V and 3 bases at J, with 8 bases between the two ends. This CDR3 has 14 residues. The CDR3: CASSQDPGDTEAFF. The CDR3 coding sequence is TGCGCCAGCAGCCAAGACCCGGGAGACACTGAAGCTTTCTTT.